The clone carrying this TCR beta chain came up a few times. Its antigen is still unknown. Sequencing used cDNA as its template, made by extracting RNA and reverse transcribing it. Here immunoSEQ multiplex PCR was the method, and the copy in TCRdb shows in-frame clones only, minus some. This sample yields 120,000 to 150,000 clones, of which approximately 45% are seen a single time; 6% to 7% belongs to the top ten. Sampling of alopecia areata patients yielded lesional scalp punch biopsies as well as peripheral blood. The CDR3 runs to 17 residues. V was pared by 4 bases and J by 2 bases, with 22 bases between. CDR1 is SQVTM, CDR2 ANQGSEA, per germline. These data are taken from a study of CD8+ T cells in alopecia areata. Study in general: Treated patients were given 5 to 10 mg oral tofacitinib twice daily.

Study results and caveats: Whereas mice showed it more clearly, TCR sharing across patients was murkier, possibly because of HLA. Lesional tissue from the scalp (especially in alopecia totalis/universalis) showed higher clonality than normal scalp.

Sequencing used CD4+ T cells sorted from blood. The V gene is TRBV29-1, the J gene TRBJ2-3; tentatively, D is TRBD1 (6 bases). The source is a human donor with alopecia areata. The CDR3 spells CSVAVRDTLTDTDTQYF. CDR3 bases: TGCAGCGTTGCTGTTCGGGACACCCTCACCGACACAGATACGCAGTATTTT.